This TCR beta chain was sequenced for a study of response to subunit inactivated influenza vaccine. Concerning this clonotype itself: The target antigen is unknown.

Via MiXCR, TCRdb re-called the RT-PCR reads, giving one row per CDR3 protein. The sample includes more than 600,000 distinct CDR3 sequences, 15% to 20% of them seen just once. The study's findings and limits: With each seasonal influenza vaccination, the authors suggested, few new T cells are recruited.

This CDR3 comprises 15 residues. V shed 5 bases, J shed 6 bases, and the junction held 6 bases outside the gene matches. The clonotype comes from a middle-aged man who received an inactivated influenza vaccine. This chain joins TRBV12-3 or TRBV12-4 and TRBJ1-4; 10 bases align to TRBD1. Material: PBMCs from blood, obtained about 5 days after vaccination. The CDR3 protein is CASSNLGQGDEKLFF. CDR3 nucleotides: TGTGCCAGCAGTAATCTTGGACAGGGGGATGAAAAACTGTTTTTT.